Below, 5 T cell receptor beta chains from the same sample are listed, as sequenced in a study of early T cells in non-severe SARS-CoV-2 infection (dated by TCRdb to 2020 to 2023). The protocol used for the library was 5' RACE. The sequencer was a NextSeq 500. Clones were called with MiXCR by TCRdb after fastp trimmed the public reads at Q25, and only in-frame beta chains were retained. Each CDR3 protein gets just one entry, which takes the most common genes and DNA from the rows behind it. This sample gives 40,000 to 55,000 distinct CDR3 sequences in total; about 25% of them show up just once. The ten largest clones represent approximately 4.4% of the sample. The sequences come from whole blood, collected at baseline. Receptor source: an adult who was a healthcare worker with PCR-confirmed SARS-CoV-2 infection or an uninfected control (not recorded which).

This clonotype was detected only a few times. The chain's CDR3 is CASSFGQNRNTIYF. Here the CDR3 DNA reads TGTGCCAGCAGTTTTGGACAGAACCGAAACACCATATATTTT. The chain carries TRBV12-3 or TRBV12-4 and TRBJ1-3; possible D gene TRBD1, 6 bases. V lost 3 bases, J lost 5 bases, and 11 bases lay in between. The length of the CDR3 is 14 residues.

This clonotype was observed many times. This chain connects TRBV20-1 to TRBJ2-3; 7 bases map to TRBD2. The germline V gene encodes CDR1 DFQATT and CDR2 SNEGSKA (reference sequence). With V trimmed by 3 bases and J by 4 bases, 7 bases remained unmatched. This CDR3 is 14 amino acids long. The CDR3 DNA reads TGCAGTGCTAGTGGTACTAGCGTCCCAGATACGCAGTATTTT. Translated, it gives CSASGTSVPDTQYF.

V and J are TRBV29-1 and TRBJ2-1; 9 bases agree with TRBD2. V gave up 8 bases and J gave up 4 bases; unmatched junction bases: 9. In germline, CDR1 is SQVTM, CDR2 ANQGSEA. The CDR3 is 14 residues long. The CDR3 spells CSTGASGVYNEQFF. CDR3 bases: TGCAGCACTGGGGCTAGCGGGGTGTACAATGAGCAGTTCTTC.

V usage is TRBV20-1 and J usage is TRBJ2-7; 11 nucleotides align to TRBD2. CDR1 is DFQATT and CDR2 is SNEGSKA in the germline V gene (reference sequence). This CDR3 contains 14 residues. After removal of 5 bases from V and 6 bases from J, the junction contained 9 bases not matched to a gene. The CDR3, as DNA: TGCAGTGCTCCCGTAGCGGGGGGGGCCTCCGAGCAGTACTTC. It encodes CSAPVAGGASEQYF.

This clonotype appeared a few times. The V call is TRBV10-2, the J call TRBJ2-7; tentatively, D is TRBD2 (6 bases). CDR3 length equals 14 residues. V was shortened by 7 bases and J by 0 bases, with 13 bases between the two germline ends. Germline lookup yields CDR1 WSHSY and CDR2 SAAADI. CDR3 bases: TGCGCCAGCAATTTCGGGGGACTCTCCTACGAGCAGTACTTC. This translates into CASNFGGLSYEQYF.